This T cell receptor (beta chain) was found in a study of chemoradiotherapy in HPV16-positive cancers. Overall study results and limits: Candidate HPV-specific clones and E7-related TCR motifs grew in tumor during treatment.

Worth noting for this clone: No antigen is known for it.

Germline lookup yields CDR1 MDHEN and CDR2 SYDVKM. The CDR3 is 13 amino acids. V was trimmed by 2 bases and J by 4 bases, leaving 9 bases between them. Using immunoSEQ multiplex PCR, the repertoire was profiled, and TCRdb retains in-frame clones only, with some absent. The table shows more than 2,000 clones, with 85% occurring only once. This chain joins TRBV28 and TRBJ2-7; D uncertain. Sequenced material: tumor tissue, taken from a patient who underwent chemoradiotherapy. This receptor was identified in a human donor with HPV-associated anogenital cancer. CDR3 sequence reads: CASSLNDQYEQYV. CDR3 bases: TGTGCCAGCAGTTTAAACGATCAGTACGAGCAGTACGTC.